This TCR beta chain was profiled in a study of OX40 agonist ivuxolimab in advanced cancers. TCRdb's table, derived via immunoSEQ multiplex PCR, lists solely in-frame clones and lacks some. The sample includes about 71,000 clones, approximately 78% seen only once; the top ten take about 5%. V lost 5 bases, J lost 8 bases, and 5 bases stayed unmatched. Germline V lookup: CDR1 SEHNR, CDR2 FQNEAQ (reference sequence). This CDR3 is 15 amino acids long. The specimen was CD4+ or CD8+ T cells sorted from blood, collected in a trial of the OX40 agonist ivuxolimab. The chain recombines TRBV7-9 with TRBJ2-1, with 14 bases that match TRBD2. This receptor was identified in an adult with an advanced solid tumor such as melanoma, head and neck, liver or kidney cancer. CDR3 coding DNA: TGTGCCAGCAGCCATGGACTAGCGGGGGGCCATGAGCAGTTCTTC. It codes for CASSHGLAGGHEQFF. The full variable domain, completed using reference TRBV7-9 and TRBJ2-1, is DTGVSQNPRHKITKRGQNVTFRCDPISEHNRLYWYRQTLGQGPEFLTYFQNEAQLEKSRLLSDRFSAERPKGSFSTLEIQRTEQGDSAMYLCASSHGLAGGHEQFFGPGTRLTVL.